This is a list of T cell receptor beta chains from one sample in a study of control samples from healthy donors and cancer patients. TCRdb's table, derived via immunoSEQ multiplex PCR, lists solely in-frame clones and lacks some. Of over 120,000 clones detected, 75% to 95% appear once; the ten largest clones hold roughly 3.2%. Material for sequencing was blood. These receptor sequences come from a man younger than 40 in good health. Each CDR3 is given with its conserved first and last residue. Each record gives: J gene, D gene, V gene, clone size, CDR3 protein, CDR3 DNA. D genes are given only for firm matches. Not every row has a clone size; where given, it reads once, few, many or a size class.

>TRBJ2-3|TRBD1|TRBV7-6|-
CASSLAGTGGAGDTQYF
TGTGCCAGCAGCTTAGCGGGGACAGGGGGCGCTGGGGATACGCAGTATTTT
>TRBJ1-1|-|TRBV10-3|-
CAISESGPLNTEAFF
TGTGCCATCAGTGAGTCTGGGCCGTTGAACACTGAAGCTTTCTTT
>TRBJ1-1|-|TRBV12-3/TRBV12-4|-
CASSYQVNTEAFF
TGTGCCAGCAGTTATCAGGTTAACACTGAAGCTTTCTTT
>TRBJ1-1|-|TRBV27|-
CASSLGTSNTEAFF
TGTGCCAGCAGTTTAGGGACAAGTAACACTGAAGCTTTCTTT
>TRBJ2-3|-|TRBV10-3|-
CAISDKGTDTQYF
TGTGCCATCAGTGACAAGGGCACAGATACGCAGTATTTT
>TRBJ1-1|TRBD1|TRBV9|-
CASGFQGDTEAFF
TGTGCCAGCGGATTCCAGGGGGACACTGAAGCTTTCTTT
>TRBJ2-1|TRBD2|TRBV5-1|-
CASSDGTSSYNEQFF
TGCGCCAGCAGCGACGGGACTAGCTCCTACAATGAGCAGTTCTTC
>TRBJ1-4|TRBD1|TRBV2|-
CASSETGAVGANEKLFF
TGTGCCAGCAGTGAGACAGGGGCTGTTGGGGCTAATGAAAAACTGTTTTTT
>TRBJ1-2|-|TRBV19|few
CASSMGYGYTF
TGTGCCAGTAGTATGGGTTATGGCTACACCTTC
>TRBJ2-1|-|TRBV29-1|-
CSVVTPSYNEQFF
TGCAGCGTTGTGACCCCCTCCTACAATGAGCAGTTCTTC
>TRBJ2-7|-|TRBV10-1|-
CASSDGYEQYF
TGCGCCAGCAGTGATGGCTACGAGCAGTACTTC
>TRBJ1-4|-|TRBV4-1|-
CASSRQHGYNEKLFF
TGCGCCAGCAGCCGGCAGCACGGTTATAATGAAAAACTGTTTTTT
>TRBJ2-7|-|TRBV6-5|-
CASSYGLSSYEQYF
TGTGCCAGCAGTTACGGGCTAAGCTCCTACGAGCAGTACTTC
>TRBJ1-2|-|TRBV27|-
CASSFIGGNYGYTF
TGTGCCAGCAGTTTTATCGGGGGTAACTATGGCTACACCTTC
>TRBJ1-1|-|TRBV5-1|-
CASKRMNTEAFF
TGCGCCAGCAAGCGGATGAACACTGAAGCTTTCTTT
>TRBJ2-2|TRBD2|TRBV7-3|-
CASSPTKVSSLAGNTGELFF
TGTGCCAGCAGCCCCACAAAAGTTTCTAGTCTAGCGGGGAACACCGGGGAGCTGTTTTTT
>TRBJ1-2|-|TRBV5-4|-
CASSSGRGGYGYTF
TGTGCCAGCAGCTCCGGACGGGGGGGGTATGGCTACACCTTC